This T cell receptor beta chain was sequenced during a study of T cells in Graves' hyperthyroidism and ophthalmopathy. With regard to this clonotype: The target antigen is unknown.

Amplification yielded TCR beta CDR3 regions, with RNA transcripts as the source. During a first-round RT-PCR of the TCR CDR3, the HTBI primer set was used. MiXCR, applied by TCRdb to the multiplex PCR reads, yields one record per CDR3 protein. The sample shows around 450,000 distinct CDR3 sequences, roughly 13% of them seen only once. The CDR3 covers 19 residues. V was pared by 0 bases and J by 1 base, with 13 bases of the junction left unmatched. Looked up from germline, CDR1 is SGHNT and CDR2 is YYREEE (reference sequence). Each diagnosis was grounded in clinical symptoms, serum thyroxine and TRAb, thyroid ultrasound, and orbital computed tomography. Study-level results: Ophthalmopathy was separated from stable hyperthyroidism by a 13 V-J model. Most thyroid clonotypes expanded above 0.001 appeared in blood too.

The J gene is TRBJ2-1, the V gene TRBV5-4, with 7 positions matching TRBD2. Sample: blood. This clonotype was obtained from a woman in her late teens or twenties with Graves' hyperthyroidism. The CDR3 loop is CASSLVRKSQRDSYNEQFF. The CDR3 bases are TGTGCCAGCAGCTTGGTTCGGAAAAGCCAGCGGGATTCCTACAATGAGCAGTTCTTC.